This T cell receptor beta chain appears in the sequencing data of a study of cytomegalovirus exposure and HLA in healthy donors. The V segment lost 4 bases and the J segment 5 bases; nucleotides outside the gene matches: 3. The CDR3 consists of 15 residues. Germline CDR1 and CDR2: SGHNT and YYREEE (reference sequence). General observations from the study: Researchers reported from a later analysis that most CMV-associated TCR beta chains appeared HLA-restricted. In an earlier analysis, about 87% or about 30%: the productive usage of most TCR beta V segments. Reports indicated that the classifier achieved high specificity and sensitivity in diagnosing cytomegalovirus status.

With respect to this clone: Antigen: not known.

PCR employed 60 Vbeta and 13 Jbeta primers. The protocol was immunoSEQ multiplex PCR, while the TCRdb copy is restricted to in-frame clones and leaves out a portion. The sample has approximately 190,000 clones, roughly nine tenths seen once. This rearrangement joins TRBV5-4 to TRBJ2-1; 13 positions match TRBD2. The TCR comes from a boy younger than 10 in good health and CMV-seronegative. Input material: PBMCs. CDR3 bases: TGTGCCAGCAGCCAACTAGCGGGGGGGAACAATGAGCAGTTCTTC. This codes for CASSQLAGGNNEQFF. Using reference TRBV5-4 and TRBJ2-1 for the parts outside the CDR3, the full variable domain is ETGVTQSPTHLIKTRGQQVTLRCSSQSGHNTVSWYQQALGQGPQFIFQYYREEENGRGNFPPRFSGLQFPNYSSELNVNALELDDSALYLCASSQLAGGNNEQFFGPGTRLTVL.